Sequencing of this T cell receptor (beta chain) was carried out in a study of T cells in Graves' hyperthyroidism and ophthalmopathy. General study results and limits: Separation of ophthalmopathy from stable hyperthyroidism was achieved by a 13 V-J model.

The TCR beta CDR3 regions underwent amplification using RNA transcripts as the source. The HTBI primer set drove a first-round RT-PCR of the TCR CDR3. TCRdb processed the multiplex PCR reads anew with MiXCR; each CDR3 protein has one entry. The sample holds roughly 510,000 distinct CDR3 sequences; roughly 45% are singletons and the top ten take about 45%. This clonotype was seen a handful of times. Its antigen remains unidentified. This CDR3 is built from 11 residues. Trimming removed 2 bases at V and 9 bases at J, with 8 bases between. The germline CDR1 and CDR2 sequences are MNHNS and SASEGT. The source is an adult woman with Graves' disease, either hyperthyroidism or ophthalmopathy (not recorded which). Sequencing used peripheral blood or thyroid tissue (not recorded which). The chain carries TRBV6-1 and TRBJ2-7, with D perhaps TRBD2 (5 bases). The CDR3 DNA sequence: TGTGCCAGCAGTGAACTAGCAGCGCAGTACTTC. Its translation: CASSELAAQYF.